This T cell receptor beta chain stems from a study of blood T cell repertoires in COVID-19. Study as a whole: Acute and convalescent COVID-19 specimens originated in the United States, Italy and Spain.

The length of the CDR3 is 14 residues. Germline loops: CDR1 ENHRY, CDR2 SYGVKD. Trimming shortened V by 5 bases and J by 2 bases, and 9 bases separated the two germline ends. Measured with immunoSEQ multiplex PCR; TCRdb has only the in-frame clones, and not every one. The sample carries about 180,000 clones, roughly 85% recorded once. The chain couples TRBV10-3 to TRBJ2-2; D is uncertain. Sequencing was carried out using peripheral blood. The receptor was isolated from a human donor with active or convalescent COVID-19. The donor label of this sample is uncertain. The CDR3: CAISREINTGELFF. CDR3 coding DNA: TGTGCCATCAGTCGAGAGATAAACACCGGGGAGCTGTTTTTT.